This record covers a single TCR beta chain. This specimen belongs to a study of PD-L1 blockade in urothelial cancer. Time point reported: pretreatment peripheral blood. Each patient supplied 1 to 8 pretreatment and on-treatment samples. The germline gives CDR1 MDHEN, CDR2 SYDVKM. Trimming removed 6 bases from V and 5 bases from J, with 19 bases in between. The CDR3 covers 15 residues. The repertoire was sequenced with immunoSEQ multiplex PCR; TCRdb's copy has only in-frame clones and lacks some. Among 100,000 to 150,000 clones, roughly 83% were seen once, and the ten largest hold 3.2%. The chain uses TRBV28 and TRBJ2-5, with D possibly being TRBD1 (5 bases). Sequencing used PBMCs, obtained around atezolizumab (anti-PD-L1) treatment. The sequence was obtained from a man aged 45-65 years with urothelial cancer. CDR3: CASSRYGQGRETQYF. In DNA, the CDR3 is TGTGCCAGCAGCCGCTATGGTCAGGGCAGGGAGACCCAGTACTTC.